One sample yielded the 21 T cell receptor beta chains listed below, sequenced in a study of blood T cell repertoires in COVID-19. Here immunoSEQ multiplex PCR was the method, and the copy in TCRdb shows in-frame clones only, minus some. The sample shows roughly 120,000 clones, 86% of them seen only once. Input material: peripheral blood. Receptors were obtained from a man in his 70s who had recovered from COVID-19.

The gene calls are TRBV30 and TRBJ2-1, with D possibly TRBD2 on 5 matching bases. Germline loops: CDR1 GTSNPN, CDR2 SVGIG (reference sequence). V lost 2 bases and J 3 bases, leaving 8 bases between the germline ends. The CDR3 runs to 13 residues. CDR3 residues: CAWSPDFYNEQFF. The CDR3 nucleotides read TGTGCCTGGAGTCCGGACTTCTACAATGAGCAGTTCTTC.

This rearrangement joins TRBV21-1 to TRBJ1-2; whether TRBD1, the table's D call, matches the DNA was not checked. TRBV21-1 is designated a pseudogene. CDR3 length equals 12 residues. CDR3 nucleotides: TGTGCCAGCAGCAAATCAGGCGATGGCTACACCTTC. Translated: CASSKSGDGYTF.

This clone has more than one count but fewer than ten. This chain connects TRBV7-6 to TRBJ1-2; 11 nucleotides agree with TRBD1. Germline CDR1 reads SGHVS; CDR2 reads FNYEAQ. The CDR3 length is 15 residues. The V segment lost 5 bases and the J segment 5 bases; nucleotides outside the gene matches: 7. The CDR3 loop is CASSPRTGGRYGYTF. CDR3 DNA: TGTGCCAGCAGCCCGAGGACAGGGGGCAGGTATGGCTACACCTTC.

The chain is built from TRBV5-4 and TRBJ2-6, with D possibly TRBD2 on 6 matching bases. Germline V gene sequence: CDR1 SGHNT, CDR2 YYREEE (reference sequence). Trimming took 2 bases from V and 2 from J, leaving 11 bases between them. The CDR3 has 16 amino acids. CDR3 DNA: TGTGCCAGCAGCTTCGGAGGGAGGACTGGGGCCAACGTCCTGACTTTC. It encodes CASSFGGRTGANVLTF.

The chain uses TRBV28 and TRBJ1-2; 11 nucleotides align to TRBD1. The junction had 8 bases not matched to a gene; V was cut back by 5 bases and J by 0 bases. The CDR3 is 17 residues long. In germline, CDR1 is MDHEN, CDR2 SYDVKM. In nucleotides, the CDR3 is TGTGCCAGCAGTACCCCGGGACAGGGGGGCCCTAACTATGGCTACACCTTC. Protein sequence: CASSTPGQGGPNYGYTF.

The chain has TRBV29-1 and TRBJ2-5; D possibly corresponds to TRBD2 (6 bases). Germline V lookup: CDR1 SQVTM, CDR2 ANQGSEA. The CDR3 has 14 amino acids. V lost 6 bases to trimming and J lost 3 bases, with 17 bases between them. CDR3 sequence (DNA): TGCAGCGTGCCGGGAGTCGCTTCCAAAGAGACCCAGTACTTC. Its protein is CSVPGVASKETQYF. Full variable domain (remainder filled in from reference TRBV29-1 and TRBJ2-5): SAVISQKPSRDICQRGTSLTIQCQVDSQVTMMFWYRQQPGQSLTLIATANQGSEATYESGFVIDKFPISRPNLTFSTLTVSNMSPEDSSIYLCSVPGVASKETQYFGPGTRLLVL.

This clone was seen only once. This chain uses TRBV2 with TRBJ1-1; D uncertain. The V end was cut by 6 bases, the J end by 1 base, with 3 bases between. Germline loops: CDR1 SNHLY, CDR2 FYNNEI. The CDR3 has 11 amino acids. The CDR3 sequence: CASRRNTEAFF. In nucleotides, the CDR3 is TGTGCCAGCAGGAGGAACACTGAAGCTTTCTTT.

This chain connects TRBV21-1 to TRBJ1-1. TRBV21-1 represents a pseudogene. CDR3 length equals 14 residues. The CDR3 region is CASSRRVRNTEAFF. CDR3 sequence (DNA): TGTGCCAGCAGCAGGAGGGTGAGGAACACTGAAGCTTTCTTT.

The chain uses TRBV19 and TRBJ1-2; D is uncertain. Germline V gene data show CDR1 as LNHDA and CDR2 as SQIVND (reference sequence). The CDR3 contains 14 residues. The V and J ends lost 0 bases and 8 bases respectively, with 13 bases between them. The CDR3, as DNA: TGTGCCAGTAGTATAGATTGGAGGCCAGAAGGCTACACCTTC. Translated, it gives CASSIDWRPEGYTF.

V is TRBV30 and J is TRBJ1-6; D might be TRBD1 (6 bases). The CDR3 totals 15 residues. Per germline, CDR1 GTSNPN and CDR2 SVGIG (reference sequence). The V gene lost 5 bases and the J gene lost 1 base, with 12 bases spanning the gap. The CDR3 nucleotides read TGTGCCTGGTCCGACAGGCAATCCTATAATTCACCCCTCCACTTT. Translated, it gives CAWSDRQSYNSPLHF.

The chain is built from TRBV28 and TRBJ1-6; 7 nucleotides agree with TRBD1. The CDR3 is 15 residues long. The ends lost 6 bases at V and 6 bases at J; junction bases unmatched: 8. CDR1 and CDR2 (germline): MDHEN, SYDVKM. CDR3 region: CASRDRDSVNSPLHF. CDR3 coding DNA: TGTGCCAGCAGGGACCGGGACAGCGTTAATTCACCCCTCCACTTT.

V usage is TRBV5-1 and J usage is TRBJ2-3; 10 bases are shared with TRBD2. Losses at the gene ends were 4 bases for V and 6 bases for J; bases not matched to a gene: 8. This CDR3 region has 15 residues. Germline CDR1 SGHRS, CDR2 YFSETQ. CDR3 amino acids: CASSARTSGFDTQYF. As DNA, the CDR3 is TGCGCCAGCAGCGCCAGGACTAGCGGTTTTGATACGCAGTATTTT.

The V gene is TRBV5-1, the J gene TRBJ1-1; TRBD1 is a possible D gene (6 bases). Germline V gene data show CDR1 as SGHRS and CDR2 as YFSETQ. Trimming left V 4 bases short and J 5 bases short, with 15 bases between. The CDR3 totals 14 residues. CDR3 sequence (DNA): TGCGCCAGCAGCCGGGACAATACCGGGACTGAAGCTTTCTTT. Protein: CASSRDNTGTEAFF.

V and J are TRBV28 and TRBJ2-7; perhaps TRBD2 as D (5 bases). This CDR3 spans 15 amino acids. Germline lookup yields CDR1 MDHEN and CDR2 SYDVKM. V lost 5 bases and J lost 5, with 19 bases in between. The CDR3 here is CASSLLGSIDDEQYF. The CDR3 DNA reads TGTGCCAGCAGTCTACTAGGTTCAATCGACGACGAGCAGTACTTC.

This chain links TRBV10-3 with TRBJ1-2; D not resolved. Trimming shortened V by 3 bases and J by 4 bases, and 15 bases separated the two germline ends. Germline V gives CDR1 ENHRY, CDR2 SYGVKD. The CDR3 totals 15 residues. CDR3 residues: CAISDGRDSRYGYTF. CDR3 in DNA: TGTGCCATCAGTGATGGGCGGGATTCACGCTATGGCTACACCTTC.

V is TRBV28 and J is TRBJ2-7; D possibly corresponds to TRBD1 (5 bases). CDR3 length equals 12 residues. V was cut by 8 bases and J by 0 bases, with 8 bases left in between. CDR1 MDHEN and CDR2 SYDVKM come from the germline V gene. DNA of the CDR3: TGTGCCAGCCGAAGGGGCTCCTACGAGCAGTACTTC. This gives the protein CASRRGSYEQYF.

V usage is TRBV18 and J usage is TRBJ2-5; 7 bases agree with TRBD1. The CDR3 covers 16 residues. Germline V gene data show CDR1 as KGHSH and CDR2 as LQKENI. The junction had 8 bases not matched to a gene; V was cut back by 0 bases and J by 4 bases. CDR3 region: CASSPPVQGDVETQYF. The CDR3 DNA sequence: TGTGCCAGCTCACCACCGGTCCAGGGGGATGTAGAGACCCAGTACTTC.

The chain has TRBV6-2 or TRBV6-3 and TRBJ2-3; D call uncertain. The CDR3 is 12 amino acids. V shed 2 bases and J shed 5 bases, with 5 bases lying between them. Germline lookup yields CDR1 MNHEY and CDR2 SVGEGT. The CDR3 here is CASSYGLDTQYF. CDR3 in DNA: TGTGCCAGCAGTTACGGCCTAGATACGCAGTATTTT.

The V call is TRBV12-3 or TRBV12-4, the J call TRBJ1-1; D uncertain. The CDR3 runs to 11 residues. Trimming stripped 4 bases from V and 9 bases from J, with 9 bases between. CDR3 bases: TGTGCCAGCAGTTCCGACATCCAAGCTTTCTTT. Its protein product is CASSSDIQAFF.

This sequence joins TRBV7-9 and TRBJ2-1, with TRBD2 as a possible D gene (5 bases). Trimming took 5 bases from V and 12 from J, leaving 17 bases between them. Germline V gene sequence: CDR1 SEHNR, CDR2 FQNEAQ (reference sequence). The length of the CDR3 is 13 residues. The CDR3 is CASSLTGTQVQFF. DNA of the CDR3: TGTGCCAGCAGCCTCACGGGAACCCAGGTGCAGTTCTTC.

V is TRBV11-2 and J is TRBJ1-2; weak D call: TRBD1 (6 bases). Germline-derived CDR1 and CDR2 are SGHAT and FQNNGV. CDR3 size: 15 residues. V was pared by 0 bases and J by 8 bases, with 16 bases between. The CDR3 bases are TGTGCCAGCAGCTTAGAGGTCACAGGGACCGAAGGCTACACCTTC. Encoded protein: CASSLEVTGTEGYTF.